This TCR beta chain was captured by sequencing in a study of CD8 T cells in ankylosing spondylitis. Overall study results and limits: The clones that were linked to disease were reported to be significantly enriched in matched synovial fluid samples from ankylosing spondylitis patients. Peripheral blood samples showed relatively rare disease-linked clones, and these clones were CD8+. Past research had described some motif variants in reactive arthritis synovial fluid and blood.

Quantitative 5'-RACE was performed with molecular barcodes, and it yielded the TCR beta libraries. TCRdb re-derived calls from the 5' RACE reads in MiXCR, one entry per CDR3 protein. The data show around 35,000 distinct CDR3 sequences, 11% seen once. Notes on this clonotype: Its antigen is unidentified.

V lost 3 bases and J lost 3, with 14 bases in between. The CDR3 is made up of 15 amino acids. CDR1 is MGHRA and CDR2 is YSYEKL in the germline V gene. Sequencing input: synovial fluid, either unsorted or a sorted T cell fraction (not recorded which). The chain uses TRBV4-1 and TRBJ2-5; possible D gene TRBD2, 6 bases. The clonotype originates from a male donor with ankylosing spondylitis. In DNA form, the CDR3 reads TGCGCCAGCAGCCAGACAAGGAGGGCGGAAGAGACCCAGTACTTC. The encoded protein is CASSQTRRAEETQYF.